A single sample is the source of the 20 T cell receptor beta chains below, sequenced in a study of spatial heterogeneity in lung cancer. Overall study findings and caveats: Tumoral mutation counts were tracked by counts of expanded intratumoral alpha and beta TCRs.

TCRdb re-analysed the 5' RACE reads in MiXCR, keeping a single row per CDR3 protein. The sample carries more than 2,500 distinct CDR3 sequences, 5.5% recorded once. The antigens these receptors bind are not known. Time point meaning: sample taken at primary tumor resection. Sequencing was performed on lung tumor tissue, taken at surgery. The receptors derive from a male donor with early-stage non-small cell lung cancer.

The gene calls are TRBV5-1 and TRBJ2-3; 9 bases are a match to TRBD1. This CDR3 contains 19 residues. The V gene end was trimmed by 4 bases and the J gene end by 2 bases; junction bases not matched to a gene: 17. Germline CDR1 is SGHRS and CDR2 is YFSETQ. The CDR3, as DNA: TGCGCCAGCAGCGGAACCGGGACAGGGATAGTTGGCGACACAGATACGCAGTATTTT. This encodes CASSGTGTGIVGDTDTQYF.

This clonotype is labeled as medium-sized. The chain carries TRBV5-1 and TRBJ2-3, with a weak D call TRBD1 (6 bases). Per germline, CDR1 SGHRS and CDR2 YFSETQ. Trimming shortened V by 4 bases and J by 0 bases, and 9 bases separated the two germline ends. CDR3 size: 14 residues. The CDR3 loop reads CASSLGQSTDTQYF. The CDR3 bases are TGCGCCAGCAGCCTGGGACAAAGCACAGATACGCAGTATTTT.

The chain uses TRBV12-3 or TRBV12-4 and TRBJ2-1; 9 bases match TRBD2. There are 18 residues in the CDR3. Trimming removed 0 bases from V and 5 bases from J; junction bases left unmatched: 11. DNA of the CDR3: TGTGCCAGCAGTTTAGCGCTTGTTGCGGGACTAGCCCACAATGAGCAGTTCTTC. It yields the protein CASSLALVAGLAHNEQFF.

This clonotype is classed as medium-sized (0.01 to 0.1%). The chain links TRBV7-2 to TRBJ1-4; 11 bases are shared with TRBD1. This CDR3 contains 15 residues. Germline loops: CDR1 SGHTA, CDR2 FQGNSA. With V trimmed by 1 base and J by 10 bases, 5 bases remained unmatched. The CDR3 loop is CASSLGGQGAIKLFF. The CDR3 DNA is TGTGCCAGCAGCTTAGGCGGACAGGGGGCTATAAAACTGTTTTTT.

This clonotype was seen repeatedly, ten times or more. The V call is TRBV20-1, the J call TRBJ1-1; D uncertain. V was clipped by 1 base and J by 5 bases, with 11 bases between them. Germline CDR1 and CDR2: DFQATT and SNEGSKA (reference sequence). This CDR3 contains 13 residues. The CDR3, as DNA: TGCAGTGCTAGAGTGGGCGGAGGAACTGAAGCTTTCTTT. Protein: CSARVGGGTEAFF.

This clonotype is medium-sized (0.01 to 0.1%) by share. The chain uses TRBV7-9 and TRBJ1-5; no firm D call. The CDR3 runs 17 residues. Germline loops: CDR1 SEHNR, CDR2 FQNEAQ (reference sequence). Deletions cut 5 bases from V and 0 bases from J, with 17 bases between. The CDR3 bases are TGTGCCAGCAGCCGAGGACGGTCCAAAAATAGCAATCAGCCCCAGCATTTT. This gives the protein CASSRGRSKNSNQPQHF.

By sample fraction, this clonotype is large. V and J are TRBV20-1 and TRBJ1-5; 8 bases align to TRBD1. With 2 bases clipped from V and 7 bases from J, the junction kept 10 bases outside the gene matches. Germline V lookup: CDR1 DFQATT, CDR2 SNEGSKA (reference sequence). The CDR3 runs 15 residues. The chain's CDR3 is CSARPRSGGGQPQHF. DNA for the CDR3: TGCAGTGCTAGACCGCGATCAGGGGGCGGGCAGCCCCAGCATTTT.

By sample fraction, this clonotype is medium-sized. The chain joins TRBV6-1 to TRBJ2-3; 8 bases are a match to TRBD1. Losses at the gene ends were 2 bases for V and 1 base for J; bases not matched to a gene: 2. Germline values: CDR1 MNHNS, CDR2 SASEGT. CDR3 length: 15 residues. Here the CDR3 reads CASSESGQGTDTQYF. As DNA, the CDR3 is TGTGCCAGCAGTGAATCGGGACAGGGCACAGATACGCAGTATTTT.

This clonotype ranks as medium-sized. V and J are TRBV12-3 or TRBV12-4 and TRBJ2-2; 7 nucleotides line up with TRBD1. J lost 7 bases, V lost 2 bases, and 4 bases had no gene match. The CDR3 consists of 14 residues. CDR3 bases: TGTGCCAGCAGTTTACCGACAGGGTTCGGGGAGCTGTTTTTT. This gives the protein CASSLPTGFGELFF.

The V and J genes are TRBV5-5 and TRBJ1-1; 10 positions match TRBD1. Germline assignment: CDR1 SGHKS and CDR2 YYEKEE (reference sequence). The CDR3 covers 16 residues. In nucleotides, the CDR3 is TGTACCAACATCCTTGGGACAGGGGAACTGAACACTGAAGCTTTCTTT. Its translation: CTNILGTGELNTEAFF.

By its share, this clonotype is large. This chain links TRBV7-2 with TRBJ1-1; D gene uncertain. The CDR3 is made up of 11 amino acids. Germline CDR1 is SGHTA and CDR2 is FQGNSA. V was clipped by 4 bases and J by 4 bases, with 4 bases between them. Here the CDR3 DNA reads TGTGCCAGCAGCTCCGTCACTGAAGCTTTCTTT. Encoded protein: CASSSVTEAFF.

Judged by abundance, this clonotype is medium-sized. Here the CDR3 DNA reads TGTGCCAGCAGCCGGGGACAGGGCAACACCGGGGAGCTGTTTTTT. Protein: CASSRGQGNTGELFF. This chain joins TRBV11-3 and TRBJ2-2; 9 bases match TRBD1. Trimming removed 5 bases from V and 2 bases from J; junction bases left unmatched: 3. CDR1 is SGHNT and CDR2 is YENEEA in the germline V gene. The CDR3 covers 15 residues.

V is TRBV7-2 and J is TRBJ2-6, with 7 positions matching TRBD2. Trimming at V came to 2 bases and at J to 4 bases, leaving 8 bases not matched to a gene. Germline assignment: CDR1 SGHTA and CDR2 FQGNSA. The CDR3 covers 17 residues. The CDR3 bases are TGTGCCAGCAGCTTACAGTCGGGAGGAGGAGGGGCCAACGTCCTGACTTTC. Translation gives CASSLQSGGGGANVLTF.

This clonotype showed up many times. The rearrangement uses TRBV6-1 and TRBJ2-3, with D possibly being TRBD1 or TRBD2 (5 bases each). The V gene's germline CDR1 is MNHNS and CDR2 SASEGT. V was pared by 11 bases and J by 4 bases, with 22 bases between. The CDR3 is 15 amino acids. This chain's CDR3 is CAAQTGAGNPDTQYF. In DNA form, the CDR3 reads TGTGCCGCGCAAACCGGGGCAGGCAATCCAGATACGCAGTATTTT.

By its share, this clonotype is medium-sized (0.01 to 0.1%). The chain uses TRBV4-1 and TRBJ1-5, with TRBD1 identical over 11 bases. Germline lookup yields CDR1 MGHRA and CDR2 YSYEKL. The CDR3 runs to 15 residues. V lost 1 base to trimming and J lost 5 bases; unmatched junction nucleotides: 1. CDR3 nucleotides: TGCGCCAGCAGCCAAGGGGACAGGGGGTATCAGCCCCAGCATTTT. Residues: CASSQGDRGYQPQHF.

J is TRBJ1-1 and V is TRBV2; D is uncertain. In germline, CDR1 is SNHLY, CDR2 FYNNEI. This CDR3 comprises 13 residues. The V end was cut by 0 bases, the J end by 5 bases, with 7 bases between. CDR3: CASSEAMGTEAFF. For the CDR3, the DNA is TGTGCCAGCAGTGAAGCGATGGGGACTGAAGCTTTCTTT.

This clonotype was recorded at least ten times. This rearrangement joins TRBV18 to TRBJ2-2, with TRBD2 matching 11 bases. Losses at the gene ends were 9 bases for V and 5 bases for J; bases not matched to a gene: 11. Looked up from germline, CDR1 is KGHSH and CDR2 is LQKENI. The CDR3 covers 16 residues. CDR3 sequence: CASRTSGRAETGELFF. DNA of the CDR3: TGTGCCAGTCGCACTAGCGGGAGAGCAGAAACCGGGGAGCTGTTTTTT.

In its sample, this clonotype was seen a few times. This chain uses TRBV5-4 with TRBJ2-7; perhaps TRBD1 as D (7 bases). Germline assignment: CDR1 SGHNT and CDR2 YYREEE (reference sequence). The CDR3 has 13 residues. V lost 2 bases and J 7 bases, leaving 13 bases between the germline ends. In DNA, the CDR3 is TGTGCCAGCAGCTTTGACAGGGAGGAAGAGCAGTACTTC. Its protein product is CASSFDREEEQYF.

This clonotype was counted many times. The chain employs TRBV20-1 and TRBJ1-3; D remains ambiguous. In germline, CDR1 is DFQATT, CDR2 SNEGSKA (reference sequence). There are 14 residues in the CDR3. V shed 0 bases and J shed 0 bases, with 6 bases lying between them. The chain's CDR3 is CSARDFNSGNTIYF. The CDR3 coding sequence is TGCAGTGCTAGAGACTTTAACTCTGGAAACACCATATATTTT.

In its sample, this clonotype ranks as medium-sized. V and J are TRBV5-1 and TRBJ1-1; TRBD1 matches at 11 bases. This CDR3 contains 18 residues. Germline V lookup: CDR1 SGHRS, CDR2 YFSETQ. The V and J ends lost 1 base and 4 bases, in that order; junction bases with no gene match: 12. The CDR3 protein is CASSLLPGQGASSTEAFF. The CDR3 DNA is TGCGCCAGCAGCTTGTTGCCAGGACAGGGGGCAAGTAGCACTGAAGCTTTCTTT.